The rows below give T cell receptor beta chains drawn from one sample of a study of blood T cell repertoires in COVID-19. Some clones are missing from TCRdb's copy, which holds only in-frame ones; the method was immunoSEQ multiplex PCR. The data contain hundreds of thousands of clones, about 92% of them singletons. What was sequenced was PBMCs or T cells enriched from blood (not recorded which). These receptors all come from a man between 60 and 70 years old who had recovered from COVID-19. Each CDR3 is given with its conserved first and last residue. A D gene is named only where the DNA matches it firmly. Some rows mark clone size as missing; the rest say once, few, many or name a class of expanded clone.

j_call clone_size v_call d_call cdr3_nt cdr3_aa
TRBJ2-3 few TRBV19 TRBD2 TGTGCCAGTAGTATGACTAGCGGGAGCTCGGATACGCAGTATTTT CASSMTSGSSDTQYF
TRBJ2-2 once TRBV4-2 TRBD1 TGTGCCAGCAGCCTCGTGACAGGGTCTATGACCGGGGAGCTGTTTTTT CASSLVTGSMTGELFF
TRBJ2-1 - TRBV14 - TGTGCCAGCAGCCCCCTTGGGGGGAACAATGAGCAGTTCTTC CASSPLGGNNEQFF
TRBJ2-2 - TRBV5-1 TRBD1 TGCGCCAGCAGCTTTGGACAGGGGACGGGCGGGGAGCTGTTTTTT CASSFGQGTGGELFF
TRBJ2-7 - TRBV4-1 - TGCGCCAGCAGCCAAGAGTGGACCAGGGGGGTCGAGCAGTACTTC CASSQEWTRGVEQYF
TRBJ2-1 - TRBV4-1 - TGCGCCAGCAGCCAAGATCCAGTGCGGGAACACCCATGGGGGCAGTTCTTC CASSQDPVREHPWGQFF
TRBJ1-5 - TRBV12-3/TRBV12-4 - TGTGCCAGCAGTTTAATGAGTCAGCCCCAGCATTTT CASSLMSQPQHF
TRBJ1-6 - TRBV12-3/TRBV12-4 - TGTGCCAGCAGTTCTACCTCATCACCCCTCCACTTT CASSSTSSPLHF
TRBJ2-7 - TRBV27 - TGTGCCAGCAGTTCGAGCTCCTACGAGCAGTACTTC CASSSSSYEQYF
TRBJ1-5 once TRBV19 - TGTGCCAGTAGTCTCGGGTCCCTTGGGAATCAGCCCCAGCATTTT CASSLGSLGNQPQHF
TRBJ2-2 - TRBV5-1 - TGCGCCAGCAGCTTGGGCGGAATGAACACCGGGGAGCTGTTTTTT CASSLGGMNTGELFF
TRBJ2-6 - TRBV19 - TGTGCCAGTAGTAGGGGGCTAACATCTGGGGCCAACGTCCTGACTTTC CASSRGLTSGANVLTF
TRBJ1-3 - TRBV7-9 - TGTGCCAGCAGCCCGCCGGGTGGTGGAAACACCATATATTTT CASSPPGGGNTIYF
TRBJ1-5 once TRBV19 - TGTGCCAGTAGTACAGGGTCTAGTTATCAGCCCCAGCATTTT CASSTGSSYQPQHF
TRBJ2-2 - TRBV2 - TGTGCCAGCAGCCCCTGGGACATTCCCGGGGAGCTGTTTTTT CASSPWDIPGELFF
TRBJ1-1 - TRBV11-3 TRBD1 TGTGCCAGCAGCTTGGGGGACAGGCCGAACACTGAAGCTTTCTTT CASSLGDRPNTEAFF
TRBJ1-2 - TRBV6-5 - TGTGCCAGCAGTTCCCCTGAGAGAGGGAACTATGGCTACACCTTC CASSSPERGNYGYTF
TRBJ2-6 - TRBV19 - TGTGCCAGTAGTCCCCCCCGCTCTGGGGCCAACGTCCTGACTTTC CASSPPRSGANVLTF
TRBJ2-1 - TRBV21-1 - TGTGCCAGCAGCTCCCGGCGGGCTGAGCAGTTCTTC CASSSRRAEQFF
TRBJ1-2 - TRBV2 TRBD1 TGTGCCAGCAGTGAAGCGACAGGGGGCTATGGCTACACCTTC CASSEATGGYGYTF
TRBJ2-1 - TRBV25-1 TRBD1 TGTGCCAGCAGTAGGGAGACAGGGCGAGCGTACAATGAGCAGTTCTTC CASSRETGRAYNEQFF
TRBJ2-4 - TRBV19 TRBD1 TGTGCCAGTAGTTTTACGACAGGGGTAGGATCCGTAGCCAAAAACATTCAGTACTTC CASSFTTGVGSVAKNIQYF
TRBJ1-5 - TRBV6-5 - TGTGCCAGCAGCTCCAACAGGGTTGGTCAGCCCCAGCATTTT CASSSNRVGQPQHF
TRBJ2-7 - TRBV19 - TGTGCCAGTAGCCGCGGCTCCCCCTACGAGCAGTACTTC CASSRGSPYEQYF
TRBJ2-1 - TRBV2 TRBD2 TGTGCCAGCAGTGAAACTAGCGGGAATCGGGCCGAGCAGTTCTTC CASSETSGNRAEQFF
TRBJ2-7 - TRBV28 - TGTGCCAGCAGTTTAGAGACGGGTTACGAGCAGTACTTC CASSLETGYEQYF
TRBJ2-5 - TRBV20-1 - TGCAGTGCTAGGAGAGAGACCCAGTACTTC CSARRETQYF
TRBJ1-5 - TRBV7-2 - TGTGCCAGCAGCTTAGGTAGCACTAGCAATCAGCCCCAGCATTTT CASSLGSTSNQPQHF
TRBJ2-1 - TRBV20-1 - TGCAGTGCTAGTCCTGCCACGGGGTCACCTTACAATGAGCAGTTCTTC CSASPATGSPYNEQFF